This T cell receptor beta chain was sequenced for a study of blood T cell repertoires in COVID-19. The sample holds one count of this clone. Other DNA sequences in the sample encode the same CDR3. Authors' methods: Using reference gene primer amplification, nucleated cell counts were estimated. The assay was immunoSEQ multiplex PCR, and TCRdb's table has in-frame clones only and misses some. The V and J calls and the clone size are those of that table, but D and trimming were determined from the DNA. Here the sample spans 130,000 to 150,000 clones, around 87% being singletons. Between the trimmed V and J ends, which lost 5 bases and 3 bases, there was a span of 8 bases. Germline CDR1 reads MNHEY; CDR2 reads SVGAGI. The CDR3 is made up of 12 amino acids.

J is TRBJ2-7 and V is TRBV6-5; D unclear. Sequencing input: peripheral blood. The receptor's source is an elderly man with acute or convalescent COVID-19. The CDR3 bases are TGTGCCAGCAGTCCAACTGGCTACGAGCAGTACTTC. Protein sequence: CASSPTGYEQYF.